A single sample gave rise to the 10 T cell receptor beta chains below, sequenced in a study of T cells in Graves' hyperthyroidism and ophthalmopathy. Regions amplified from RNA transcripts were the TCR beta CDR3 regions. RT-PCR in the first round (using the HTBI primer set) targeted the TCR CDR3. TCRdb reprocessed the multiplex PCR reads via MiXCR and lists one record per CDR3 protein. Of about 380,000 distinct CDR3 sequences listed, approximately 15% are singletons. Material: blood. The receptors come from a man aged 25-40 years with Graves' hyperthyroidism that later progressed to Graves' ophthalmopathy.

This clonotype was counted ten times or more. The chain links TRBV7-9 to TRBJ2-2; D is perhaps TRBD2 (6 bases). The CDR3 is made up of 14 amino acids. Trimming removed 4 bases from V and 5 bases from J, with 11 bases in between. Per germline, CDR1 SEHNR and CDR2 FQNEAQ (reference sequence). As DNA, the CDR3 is TGTGCCAGCAGCTCGTACGGGAGTACCGGGGAGCTGTTTTTT. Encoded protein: CASSSYGSTGELFF.

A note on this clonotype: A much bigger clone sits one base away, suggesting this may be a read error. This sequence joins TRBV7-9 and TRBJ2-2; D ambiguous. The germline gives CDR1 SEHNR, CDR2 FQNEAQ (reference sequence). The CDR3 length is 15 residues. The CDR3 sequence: CASSFALGNNGELFF. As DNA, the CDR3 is TGTGCCAGCAGCTTTGCCTTGGGGAACAACGGGGAGCTGTTTTTT.

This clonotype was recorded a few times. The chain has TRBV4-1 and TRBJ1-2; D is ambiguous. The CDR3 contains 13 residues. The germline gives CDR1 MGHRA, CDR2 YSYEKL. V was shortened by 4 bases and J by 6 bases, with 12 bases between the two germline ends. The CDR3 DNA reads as TGCGCCAGCAGCCGTCCAGCAACGGATGGCTACACCTTC. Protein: CASSRPATDGYTF.

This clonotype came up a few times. This CDR3 reads CASSYAPDSPLHF. In DNA, the CDR3 is TGTGCCAGCAGTTACGCCCCGGATTCACCCCTCCACTTT. The chain combines TRBV6-5 with TRBJ1-6; unclear D gene. Deletions cut 2 bases from V and 8 bases from J, with 7 bases between. The CDR3 spans 13 residues. From germline, CDR1 is MNHEY and CDR2 SVGAGI.

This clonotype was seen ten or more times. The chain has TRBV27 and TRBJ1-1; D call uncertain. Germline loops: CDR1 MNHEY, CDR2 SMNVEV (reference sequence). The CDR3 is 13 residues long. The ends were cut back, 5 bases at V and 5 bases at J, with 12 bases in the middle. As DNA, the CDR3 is TGTGCCAGCAGTCAACACGTGAGTACTGAAGCTTTCTTT. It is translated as CASSQHVSTEAFF.

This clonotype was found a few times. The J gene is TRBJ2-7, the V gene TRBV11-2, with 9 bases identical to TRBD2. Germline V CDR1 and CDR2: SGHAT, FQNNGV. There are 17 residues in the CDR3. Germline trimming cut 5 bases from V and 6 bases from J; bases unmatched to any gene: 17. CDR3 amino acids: CASSPWGSRGGAPEQYF. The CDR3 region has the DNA TGTGCCAGCAGCCCGTGGGGGTCTCGCGGGGGGGCTCCCGAGCAGTACTTC.

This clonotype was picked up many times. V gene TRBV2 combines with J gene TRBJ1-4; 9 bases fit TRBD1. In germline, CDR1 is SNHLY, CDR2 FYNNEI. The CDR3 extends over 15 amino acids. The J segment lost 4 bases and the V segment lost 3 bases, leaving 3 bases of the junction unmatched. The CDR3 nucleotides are TGTGCCAGCAGTGATATGGGACAGGGTAATGAAAAACTGTTTTTT. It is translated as CASSDMGQGNEKLFF.

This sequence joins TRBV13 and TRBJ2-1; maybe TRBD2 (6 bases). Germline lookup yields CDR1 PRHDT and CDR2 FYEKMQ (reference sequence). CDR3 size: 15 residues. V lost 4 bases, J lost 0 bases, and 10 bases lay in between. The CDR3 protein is CASSSGTPSYNEQFF. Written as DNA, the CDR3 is TGTGCCAGCAGCTCCGGGACTCCCTCCTACAATGAGCAGTTCTTC.

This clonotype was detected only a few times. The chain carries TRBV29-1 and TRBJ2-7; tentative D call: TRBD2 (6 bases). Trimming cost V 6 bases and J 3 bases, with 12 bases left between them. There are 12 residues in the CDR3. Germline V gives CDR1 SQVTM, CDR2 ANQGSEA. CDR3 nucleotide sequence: TGCAGCGTAACCGGGACTCTCTACGAGCAGTACTTC. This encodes CSVTGTLYEQYF.

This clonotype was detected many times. In nucleotides, the CDR3 is TGTGCCTGGGGGGGGGGAACCTACAATGAGCAGTTCTTC. The encoded protein is CAWGGGTYNEQFF. V is TRBV30 and J is TRBJ2-1, with 7 nucleotides matching TRBD2. This CDR3 comprises 13 residues. The germline V gene encodes CDR1 GTSNPN and CDR2 SVGIG (reference sequence). Unmatched junction bases numbered 3, after V lost 5 bases and J lost 2 bases.